The entry below gives a single T cell receptor beta chain sequence along with its context. The antigen remains undetermined. Produced via immunoSEQ multiplex PCR; TCRdb's table is partial and in-frame only. Counted here are 20,000 to 25,000 clones, almost 80% occurring once; the ten biggest clones make up about 13%. This sample was included in a study of OX40 agonist ivuxolimab in advanced cancers. CDR1 is SEHNR, CDR2 FQNEAQ, per germline (reference sequence). The CDR3 contains 15 residues. Unmatched junction bases numbered 7, after V lost 5 bases and J lost 1 base. Study-level results: Both blood CD4+ and CD8+ T cells showed clonal growth by week 6 at 0.1 to 3.0 mg/kg.

The receptor comes from an adult with an advanced solid tumor such as melanoma, head and neck, liver or kidney cancer. Sequences were derived from CD4+ or CD8+ T cells sorted from blood, sampled in a trial of the OX40 agonist ivuxolimab. The chain links TRBV7-9 to TRBJ1-1, with 7 positions matching TRBD1. CDR3 sequence (DNA): TGTGCCAGCAGCGGACGGGACAGAGAGAACACTGAAGCTTTCTTT. This codes for CASSGRDRENTEAFF.